Presented here are 28 T cell receptor beta chains from one specimen sequenced in a study of Ad26.COV2.S vaccination and SARS-CoV-2 variants. Clones were read by immunoSEQ multiplex PCR, and TCRdb kept only the in-frame ones, dropping some. The sample has 300,000 to 400,000 clones, about 90% seen once. Sequencing was performed on peripheral blood, taken after recovery from COVID-19. Source of these receptors: a human donor who had recovered from COVID-19.

This clone turned up a few times. V is TRBV6-2 or TRBV6-3 and J is TRBJ1-5; D remains ambiguous. The V end was cut by 1 base, the J end by 5 bases, with 6 bases between. Germline-derived CDR1 and CDR2 are MNHEY and SVGEGT. The CDR3 length is 13 residues. As DNA, the CDR3 is TGTGCCAGCAGTTACTGGGATGATCAGCCCCAGCATTTT. Its protein is CASSYWDDQPQHF.

The rearrangement uses TRBV11-2 and TRBJ1-4; D ambiguous. The CDR3 runs 14 residues. V lost 4 bases and J 0 bases, leaving 6 bases between the germline ends. Germline V gene data show CDR1 as SGHAT and CDR2 as FQNNGV. This chain's CDR3 is CASSSQTTNEKLFF. The CDR3 region has the DNA TGTGCCAGCAGCTCACAGACAACTAATGAAAAACTGTTTTTT.

For this clone: This same CDR3 is encoded by further DNA sequences in the sample. The V and J genes are TRBV11-3 and TRBJ2-2; D is uncertain. This CDR3 contains 12 residues. The germline V gene encodes CDR1 SGHNT and CDR2 YENEEA. Trimming shortened V by 4 bases and J by 4 bases, and 4 bases separated the two germline ends. The CDR3 region has the DNA TGTGCCAGCAGCTCCGGCACCGGGGAGCTGTTTTTT. Amino acid sequence: CASSSGTGELFF. Together with reference TRBV11-3 and TRBJ2-2, the CDR3 gives the full variable domain: EAGVVQSPRYKIIEKKQPVAFWCNPISGHNTLYWYLQNLGQGPELLIRYENEEAVDDSQLPKDRFSAERLKGVDSTLKIQPAELGDSAVYLCASSSGTGELFFGEGSRLTVL.

The table lists this clone with a count of one. V usage is TRBV5-1 and J usage is TRBJ1-1; D is uncertain. The CDR3 totals 13 residues. The V end lost 4 bases, the J end lost 6 bases, and 13 bases lay between the germline ends. Germline CDR1 is SGHRS and CDR2 is YFSETQ. The CDR3 spells CASSIGRASEAFF. DNA of the CDR3: TGCGCCAGCAGCATCGGGAGGGCTTCTGAAGCTTTCTTT.

For the CDR3, the DNA is TGTGCCAGCAGCGTAGCAGGGGTGGGCGAAAAACTGTTTTTT. Translated, it gives CASSVAGVGEKLFF. V gene TRBV9 combines with J gene TRBJ1-4; a weak D match, TRBD1 (6 bases). Germline V CDR1 and CDR2: SGDLS, YYNGEE. The CDR3 is 14 amino acids. Trimming removed 0 bases from V and 8 bases from J, with 11 bases in between.

This chain uses TRBV9 with TRBJ1-2, with D perhaps TRBD1 (5 bases). The CDR3 spans 14 residues. Trimming cost V 0 bases and J 4 bases, with 10 bases left between them. Germline V gene data show CDR1 as SGDLS and CDR2 as YYNGEE. CDR3 in amino acids: CASSVVGEGYGYTF. The CDR3 DNA is TGTGCCAGCAGCGTAGTAGGGGAAGGCTATGGCTACACCTTC.

This clone showed up just once. This chain uses TRBV7-2 with TRBJ2-5; the D gene is possibly TRBD2 (6 bases). CDR3 length: 15 residues. The germline V gene has CDR1 SGHTA and CDR2 FQGNSA. Trimming pared 2 bases from V and 2 bases from J, leaving 12 bases between. In nucleotides, the CDR3 is TGTGCCAGCAGCTTATGGACACGGGGGCAAGAGACCCAGTACTTC. Translating it yields CASSLWTRGQETQYF.

The CDR3, as DNA: TGTGCCAGCAGTTATACAGAACGCAATCAGCCCCAGCATTTT. Residues: CASSYTERNQPQHF. The rearrangement uses TRBV6-2 or TRBV6-3 and TRBJ1-5; D ambiguous. V lost 3 bases to trimming and J lost 2 bases, with 8 bases between them. This CDR3 has 14 residues. CDR1 and CDR2 (germline): MNHEY, SVGEGT.

The V call is TRBV18, the J call TRBJ2-2, with 7 bases matching TRBD2. The CDR3 has 15 residues. CDR1 is KGHSH and CDR2 is LQKENI in the germline V gene. V dropped 0 bases and J dropped 7; count of bases not matched to a gene: 5. Written as DNA, the CDR3 is TGTGCCAGCTCACCACCCAAGACTAGCAACGGGGAGCTGTTTTTT. It specifies CASSPPKTSNGELFF.

The chain has TRBV5-5 and TRBJ1-1; D ambiguous. The CDR3 loop spans 15 amino acids. Per germline, CDR1 SGHKS and CDR2 YYEKEE (reference sequence). V was trimmed by 2 bases and J by 0 bases, leaving 11 bases between them. The CDR3 DNA sequence: TGTGCCAGCAGCTTAGAAAGAGCCGTGAACACTGAAGCTTTCTTT. It encodes CASSLERAVNTEAFF.

J is TRBJ1-3 and V is TRBV10-3, with D tentatively TRBD1 (6 bases). This CDR3 has 16 amino acids. The germline V gene encodes CDR1 ENHRY and CDR2 SYGVKD. Trimming took 7 bases from V and 0 from J, leaving 16 bases between them. The CDR3 loop is CAITWGGRGSGNTIYF. CDR3 DNA: TGTGCCATCACCTGGGGGGGCCGAGGCTCTGGAAACACCATATATTTT.

A single count supports this clone. As DNA, the CDR3 is TGTGCCAGCAGGCTCGCAGGGGAAACTGAAGCTTTCTTT. Residues: CASRLAGETEAFF. This sequence joins TRBV12-3 or TRBV12-4 and TRBJ1-1; D might be TRBD1 (6 bases). The CDR3 contains 13 residues. The ends were cut back, 6 bases at V and 5 bases at J, with 13 bases in the middle.

The V and J genes are TRBV5-8 and TRBJ2-1; 7 bases match TRBD2. V lost 5 bases, J lost 0 bases, and 8 bases stayed unmatched. The germline V gene encodes CDR1 SGHTS and CDR2 YDEGEE. The CDR3 covers 16 residues. The CDR3 loop is CASSFRAGRSYNEQFF. CDR3 bases: TGTGCCAGCAGTTTCCGAGCGGGGCGCTCCTACAATGAGCAGTTCTTC.

The CDR3 loop is CASSQGLAYNRGQFF. Here the CDR3 DNA reads TGTGCCAGCAGCCAAGGACTAGCGTATAATAGGGGGCAGTTCTTC. The J gene is TRBJ2-1, the V gene TRBV3-1 (or the pseudogene TRBV3-2); 8 bases fit TRBD2. The junction had 11 bases not matched to a gene; V was cut back by 1 base and J by 12 bases. This CDR3 region has 15 residues. Germline CDR1 LGHDT, CDR2 YNNKEL (reference sequence).

This chain joins TRBV28 and TRBJ1-2; a possible D gene is TRBD1 (5 bases). The V gene's germline CDR1 is MDHEN and CDR2 SYDVKM. CDR3 length equals 16 residues. V was trimmed by 2 bases and J by 1 base, leaving 14 bases between them. The CDR3 protein is CASSLKGREINYGYTF. CDR3 nucleotides: TGTGCCAGCAGTTTAAAGGGGCGCGAAATTAACTATGGCTACACCTTC.

The chain joins TRBV6-5 to TRBJ1-1, with D hard to call. Trimming took 6 bases from V and 0 from J, leaving 14 bases between them. The CDR3 extends over 15 amino acids. Germline V gene lookup returns CDR1 MNHEY and CDR2 SVGAGI. The CDR3 nucleotides are TGTGCCAGCAGCCCAGATCAGAACCTGAACACTGAAGCTTTCTTT. Amino acids: CASSPDQNLNTEAFF.

V gene TRBV5-1 combines with J gene TRBJ1-4, with 9 nucleotides matching TRBD1. With 3 bases clipped from V and 8 bases from J, the junction kept 5 bases outside the gene matches. Germline CDR1 SGHRS, CDR2 YFSETQ. CDR3 length equals 14 residues. The CDR3 protein is CASSWGQGGEKLFF. CDR3 coding DNA: TGCGCCAGCAGCTGGGGACAGGGCGGGGAAAAACTGTTTTTT. The whole variable domain, remainder taken from reference TRBV5-1 and TRBJ1-4, is KAGVTQTPRYLIKTRGQQVTLSCSPISGHRSVSWYQQTPGQGLQFLFEYFSETQRNKGNFPGRFSGRQFSNSRSEMNVSTLELGDSALYLCASSWGQGGEKLFFGSGTQLSVL.

The chain carries TRBV27 and TRBJ1-1; D ambiguous. The germline V and J ends were trimmed by 0 bases and 1 base, with 6 bases remaining between them. The CDR3 runs to 14 residues. Germline-derived CDR1 and CDR2 are MNHEY and SMNVEV (reference sequence). CDR3 amino acids: CASSLSRQNTEAFF. The CDR3 DNA reads as TGTGCCAGCAGTTTATCGAGGCAGAACACTGAAGCTTTCTTT.

CDR3 in DNA: TGTGCCAGCAGCGTCCTTGGGGGGTCCCACTTTGATCCCGGGGAGCTGTTTTTT. Translating gives CASSVLGGSHFDPGELFF. This rearrangement joins TRBV9 to TRBJ2-2, with D perhaps TRBD2 (6 bases). Germline V gene data show CDR1 as SGDLS and CDR2 as YYNGEE. The CDR3 totals 18 residues. Trimming took off 2 bases at V and 6 bases at J, with 23 bases between the two ends.

The rearrangement links TRBV11-3 to TRBJ1-1; D not resolved. Germline V gives CDR1 SGHNT, CDR2 YENEEA. V was trimmed by 6 bases and J by 2 bases, leaving 10 bases between them. This CDR3 is 13 amino acids long. CDR3: CASSTGFNTEAFF. CDR3 coding DNA: TGTGCCAGCAGTACGGGGTTCAACACTGAAGCTTTCTTT. Variable domain in full (rest from reference TRBV11-3 and TRBJ1-1): EAGVVQSPRYKIIEKKQPVAFWCNPISGHNTLYWYLQNLGQGPELLIRYENEEAVDDSQLPKDRFSAERLKGVDSTLKIQPAELGDSAVYLCASSTGFNTEAFFGQGTRLTVV.

J is TRBJ1-4 and V is TRBV5-1, with D possibly TRBD1 on 6 matching bases. Per germline, CDR1 SGHRS and CDR2 YFSETQ. The CDR3 is made up of 15 amino acids. The ends were cut back, 0 bases at V and 3 bases at J, with 9 bases in the middle. The chain's CDR3 is CASSLVQGSNEKLFF. The CDR3 DNA reads TGCGCCAGCAGCTTGGTACAGGGATCTAATGAAAAACTGTTTTTT.

This clone was recorded only once. The CDR3 DNA sequence: TGTGCCAGCTCACTAAAGGTGAATTCACCCCTCCACTTT. Its protein is CASSLKVNSPLHF. The chain recombines TRBV18 with TRBJ1-6; D is unresolved. Per germline, CDR1 KGHSH and CDR2 LQKENI. The CDR3 is made up of 13 amino acids. Trimming left V 4 bases short and J 7 bases short, with 8 bases between.

The rearrangement joins TRBV18 to TRBJ1-1, with D perhaps TRBD1 (6 bases). The CDR3 is 13 residues long. The V gene's germline CDR1 is KGHSH and CDR2 LQKENI. Trimming left V 1 base short and J 6 bases short, with 9 bases between. CDR3 amino acids: CASSPQQGAEAFF. CDR3 DNA sequence: TGTGCCAGCTCACCACAACAGGGCGCTGAAGCTTTCTTT.

CDR3 residues: CASSGPLQGVLENEQFF. Here the CDR3 DNA reads TGTGCCAGCAGTGGACCACTACAGGGGGTCCTGGAGAATGAGCAGTTCTTC. The chain links TRBV2 to TRBJ2-1, with 8 bases aligning to TRBD1. The germline CDR1 and CDR2 sequences are SNHLY and FYNNEI. The V segment lost 4 bases and the J segment 7 bases; nucleotides outside the gene matches: 15. The CDR3 spans 17 residues. Looking up the rest from reference TRBV2 and TRBJ2-1 gives the full variable domain: EPEVTQTPSHQVTQMGQEVILRCVPISNHLYFYWYRQILGQKVEFLVSFYNNEISEKSEIFDDQFSVERPDGSNFTLKIRSTKLEDSAMYFCASSGPLQGVLENEQFFGPGTRLTVL.

The CDR3: CASSLDWAGGRLTDTQYF. The CDR3 region has the DNA TGTGCCAGCAGCTTAGATTGGGCGGGGGGGCGGCTCACAGATACGCAGTATTTT. J is TRBJ2-3 and V is TRBV11-2; 9 bases are a match to TRBD2. In germline, CDR1 is SGHAT, CDR2 FQNNGV. The CDR3 is made up of 18 amino acids. Germline trimming cut 0 bases from V and 2 bases from J; bases unmatched to any gene: 9.

Here the CDR3 reads CASSLDIPRRGGPPNTQYF. As DNA, the CDR3 is TGTGCCAGCAGCTTAGATATTCCCCGGCGGGGGGGTCCCCCCAATACGCAGTATTTT. The chain joins TRBV11-3 to TRBJ2-3; 9 bases map to TRBD2. This CDR3 spans 19 amino acids. J was trimmed by 7 bases and V by 0 bases; bases with no gene match: 17. Germline-derived CDR1 and CDR2 are SGHNT and YENEEA.

In DNA, the CDR3 is TGTGCCAGCAGCTTGGGGGCGGGGACCTACACAGATACGCAGTATTTT. It translates to CASSLGAGTYTDTQYF. The chain recombines TRBV5-8 with TRBJ2-3; a possible D gene is TRBD2 (6 bases). V was trimmed by 0 bases and J by 2 bases, leaving 13 bases between them. The CDR3 covers 16 residues. Germline CDR1 and CDR2: SGHTS and YDEGEE.

The chain combines TRBV6-5 with TRBJ1-5, with 9 bases that match TRBD1. This CDR3 contains 14 residues. V lost 5 bases and J lost 4; bases outside the gene matches: 3. Germline-derived CDR1 and CDR2 are MNHEY and SVGAGI. In DNA form, the CDR3 reads TGTGCCAGCAGTATAGGGACAGGGAATCAGCCCCAGCATTTT. Its protein product is CASSIGTGNQPQHF.